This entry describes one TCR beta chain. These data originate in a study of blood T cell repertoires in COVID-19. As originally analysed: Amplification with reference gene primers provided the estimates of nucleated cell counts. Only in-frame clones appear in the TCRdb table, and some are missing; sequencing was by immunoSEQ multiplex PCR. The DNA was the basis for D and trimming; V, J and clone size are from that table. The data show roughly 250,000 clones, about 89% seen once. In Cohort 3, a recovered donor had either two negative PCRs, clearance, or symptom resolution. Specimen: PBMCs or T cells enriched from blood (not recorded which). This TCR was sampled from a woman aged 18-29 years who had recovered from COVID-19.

The chain's CDR3 is CASSATPSGQYF. CDR3 sequence (DNA): TGTGCCAGCTCGGCAACTCCTAGTGGACAGTACTTC. V is TRBV28 and J is TRBJ2-7; D call uncertain. The germline V and J ends were trimmed by 8 bases and 10 bases, with 18 bases remaining between them. The germline V gene encodes CDR1 MDHEN and CDR2 SYDVKM. CDR3 size: 12 residues.